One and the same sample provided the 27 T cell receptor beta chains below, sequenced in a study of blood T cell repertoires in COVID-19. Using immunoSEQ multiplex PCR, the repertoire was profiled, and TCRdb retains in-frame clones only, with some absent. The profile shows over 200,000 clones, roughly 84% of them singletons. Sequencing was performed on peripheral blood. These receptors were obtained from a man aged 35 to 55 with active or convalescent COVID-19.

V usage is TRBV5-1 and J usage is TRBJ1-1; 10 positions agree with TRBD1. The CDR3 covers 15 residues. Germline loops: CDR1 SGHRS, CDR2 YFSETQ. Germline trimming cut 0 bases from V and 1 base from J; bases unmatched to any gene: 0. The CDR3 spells CASSLGDRGNTEAFF. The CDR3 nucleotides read TGCGCCAGCAGCTTGGGGGACAGGGGGAACACTGAAGCTTTCTTT.

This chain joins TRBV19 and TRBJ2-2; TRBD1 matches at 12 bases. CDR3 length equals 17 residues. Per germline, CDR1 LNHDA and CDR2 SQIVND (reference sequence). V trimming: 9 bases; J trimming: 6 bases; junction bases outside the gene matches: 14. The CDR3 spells CASHTLGDRGRAGELFF. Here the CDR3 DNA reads TGTGCCAGCCACACCTTAGGGGACAGGGGGCGGGCCGGGGAGCTGTTTTTT.

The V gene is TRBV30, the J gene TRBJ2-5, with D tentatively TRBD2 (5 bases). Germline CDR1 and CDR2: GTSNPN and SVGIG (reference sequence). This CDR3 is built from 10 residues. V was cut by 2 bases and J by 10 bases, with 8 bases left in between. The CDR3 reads CAWSTRDQYF. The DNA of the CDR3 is TGTGCCTGGAGTACCCGGGACCAGTACTTC.

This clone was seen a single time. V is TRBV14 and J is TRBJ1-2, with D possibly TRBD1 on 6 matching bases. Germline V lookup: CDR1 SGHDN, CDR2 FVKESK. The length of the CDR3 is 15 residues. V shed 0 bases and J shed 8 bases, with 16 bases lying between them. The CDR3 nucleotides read TGTGCCAGCAGCCAAGATCGTCAGGGGTTAAACGGCTACACCTTC. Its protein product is CASSQDRQGLNGYTF.

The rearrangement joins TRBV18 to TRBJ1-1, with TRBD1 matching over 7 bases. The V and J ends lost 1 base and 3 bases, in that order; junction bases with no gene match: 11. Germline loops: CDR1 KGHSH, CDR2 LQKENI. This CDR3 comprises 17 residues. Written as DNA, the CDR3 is TGTGCCAGCTCACCACGTTTGTTTGTCAGGGGGGACACTGAAGCTTTCTTT. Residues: CASSPRLFVRGDTEAFF.

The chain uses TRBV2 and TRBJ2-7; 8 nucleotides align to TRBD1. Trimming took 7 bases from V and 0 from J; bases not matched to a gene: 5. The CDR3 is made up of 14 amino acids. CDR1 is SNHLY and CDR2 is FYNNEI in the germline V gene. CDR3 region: CASNRRGHSYEQYF. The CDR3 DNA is TGTGCCAGCAATCGCAGGGGGCACTCCTACGAGCAGTACTTC. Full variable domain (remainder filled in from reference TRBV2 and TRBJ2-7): EPEVTQTPSHQVTQMGQEVILRCVPISNHLYFYWYRQILGQKVEFLVSFYNNEISEKSEIFDDQFSVERPDGSNFTLKIRSTKLEDSAMYFCASNRRGHSYEQYFGPGTRLTVT.

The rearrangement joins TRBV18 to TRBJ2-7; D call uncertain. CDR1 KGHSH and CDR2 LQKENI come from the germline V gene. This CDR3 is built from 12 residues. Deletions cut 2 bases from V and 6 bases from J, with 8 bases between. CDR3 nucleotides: TGTGCCAGCTCACCATGGCAGTCCGAGCAGTACTTC. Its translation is CASSPWQSEQYF.

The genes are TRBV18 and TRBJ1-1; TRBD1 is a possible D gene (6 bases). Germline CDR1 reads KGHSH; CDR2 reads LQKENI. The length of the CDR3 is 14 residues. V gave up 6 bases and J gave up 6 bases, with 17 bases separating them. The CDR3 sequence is CASSPRVGGSEAFF. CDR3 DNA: TGTGCCAGCTCTCCCAGGGTTGGGGGCTCTGAAGCTTTCTTT.

CDR3 loop: CASEATGNNEQFF. As DNA, the CDR3 is TGTGCCAGCGAGGCGACAGGGAACAATGAGCAGTTCTTC. This chain links TRBV12-3 or TRBV12-4 with TRBJ2-1, with TRBD1 identical over 7 bases. Trimming at V came to 8 bases and at J to 5 bases, leaving 6 bases not matched to a gene. This CDR3 region has 13 residues.

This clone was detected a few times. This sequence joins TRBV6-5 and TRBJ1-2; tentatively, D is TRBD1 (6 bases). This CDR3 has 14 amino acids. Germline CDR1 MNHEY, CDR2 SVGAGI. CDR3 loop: CSEGPVQGRDGYTF. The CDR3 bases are TGTTCCGAGGGACCCGTACAGGGAAGGGATGGCTACACCTTC.

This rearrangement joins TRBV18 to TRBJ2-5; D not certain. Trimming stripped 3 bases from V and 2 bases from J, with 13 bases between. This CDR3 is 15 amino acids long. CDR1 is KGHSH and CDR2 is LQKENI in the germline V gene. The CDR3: CASSPRYDKQETQYF. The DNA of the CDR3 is TGTGCCAGCTCACCGAGATATGACAAACAAGAGACCCAGTACTTC.

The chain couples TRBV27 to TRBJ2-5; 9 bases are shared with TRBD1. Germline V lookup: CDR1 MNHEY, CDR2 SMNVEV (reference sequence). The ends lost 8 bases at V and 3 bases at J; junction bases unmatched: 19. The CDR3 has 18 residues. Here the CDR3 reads CASWGTGSLPKTKETQYF. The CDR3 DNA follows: TGTGCCAGCTGGGGGACAGGGTCTTTACCTAAAACCAAAGAGACCCAGTACTTC.

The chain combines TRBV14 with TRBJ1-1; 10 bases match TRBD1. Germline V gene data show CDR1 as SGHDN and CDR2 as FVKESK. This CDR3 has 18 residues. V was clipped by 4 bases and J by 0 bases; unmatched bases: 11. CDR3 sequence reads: CASSPRDRGLEMNTEAFF. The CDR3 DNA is TGTGCCAGCAGCCCCCGGGACAGGGGTCTCGAAATGAACACTGAAGCTTTCTTT.

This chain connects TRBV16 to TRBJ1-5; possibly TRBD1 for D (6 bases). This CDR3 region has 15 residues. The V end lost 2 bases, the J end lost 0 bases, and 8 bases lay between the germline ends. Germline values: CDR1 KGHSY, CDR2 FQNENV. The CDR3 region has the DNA TGTGCCAGCAGCCAAACAGGGCTTAGCAATCAGCCCCAGCATTTT. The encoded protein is CASSQTGLSNQPQHF.

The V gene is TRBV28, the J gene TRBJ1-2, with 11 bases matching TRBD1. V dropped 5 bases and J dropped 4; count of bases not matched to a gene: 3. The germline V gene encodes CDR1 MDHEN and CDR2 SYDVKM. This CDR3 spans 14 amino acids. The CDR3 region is CASSQDRGLYGYTF. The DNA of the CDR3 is TGTGCCAGCAGTCAGGACAGGGGGCTCTATGGCTACACCTTC.

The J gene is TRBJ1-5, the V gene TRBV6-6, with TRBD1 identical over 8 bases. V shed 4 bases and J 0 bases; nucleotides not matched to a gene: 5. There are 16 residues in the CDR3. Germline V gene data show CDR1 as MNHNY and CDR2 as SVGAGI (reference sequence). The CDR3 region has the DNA TGTGCCAGCAGTTTAACCGGACAGGGTAGCAATCAGCCCCAGCATTTT. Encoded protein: CASSLTGQGSNQPQHF.

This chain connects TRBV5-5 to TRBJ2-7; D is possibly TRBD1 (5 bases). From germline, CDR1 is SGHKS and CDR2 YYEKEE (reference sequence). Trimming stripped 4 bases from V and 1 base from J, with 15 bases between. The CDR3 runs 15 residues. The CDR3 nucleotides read TGTGCCAGCAGCCCAGGGAATATTGTTTCCTACGAGCAGTACTTC. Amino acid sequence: CASSPGNIVSYEQYF.

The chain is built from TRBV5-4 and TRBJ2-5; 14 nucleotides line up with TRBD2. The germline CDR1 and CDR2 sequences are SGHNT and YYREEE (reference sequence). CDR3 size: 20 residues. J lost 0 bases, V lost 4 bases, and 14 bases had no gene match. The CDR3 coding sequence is TGTGCCAGCAGCCGATCGACTAGCGGGAGGGCCGTGGCGTACCAAGAGACCCAGTACTTC. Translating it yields CASSRSTSGRAVAYQETQYF.

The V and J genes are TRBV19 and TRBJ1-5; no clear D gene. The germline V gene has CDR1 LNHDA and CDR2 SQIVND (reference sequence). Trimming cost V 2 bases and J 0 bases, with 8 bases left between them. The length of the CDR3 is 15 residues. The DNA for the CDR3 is TGTGCCAGTAGTATACGGTCCTATAGCAATCAGCCCCAGCATTTT. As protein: CASSIRSYSNQPQHF.

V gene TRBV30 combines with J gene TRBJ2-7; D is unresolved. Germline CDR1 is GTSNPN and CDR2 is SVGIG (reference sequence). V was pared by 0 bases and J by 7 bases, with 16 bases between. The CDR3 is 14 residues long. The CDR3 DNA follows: TGTGCCTGGAGTGTACAAGGCAAGCCCAGGGAGCAGTACTTC. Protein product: CAWSVQGKPREQYF.

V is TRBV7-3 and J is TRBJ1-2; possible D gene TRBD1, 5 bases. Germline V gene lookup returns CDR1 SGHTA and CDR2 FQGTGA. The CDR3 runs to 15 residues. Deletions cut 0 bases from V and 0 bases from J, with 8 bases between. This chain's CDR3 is CASSLTGTTNYGYTF. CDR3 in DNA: TGTGCCAGCAGCTTAACAGGGACTACTAACTATGGCTACACCTTC.

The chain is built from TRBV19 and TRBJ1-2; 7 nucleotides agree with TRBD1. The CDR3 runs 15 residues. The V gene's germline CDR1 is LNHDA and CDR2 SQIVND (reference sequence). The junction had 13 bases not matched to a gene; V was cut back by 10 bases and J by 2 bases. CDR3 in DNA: TGTGCCATCTCCGGGACAGACCCTACCAACTATGGCTACACCTTC. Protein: CAISGTDPTNYGYTF.

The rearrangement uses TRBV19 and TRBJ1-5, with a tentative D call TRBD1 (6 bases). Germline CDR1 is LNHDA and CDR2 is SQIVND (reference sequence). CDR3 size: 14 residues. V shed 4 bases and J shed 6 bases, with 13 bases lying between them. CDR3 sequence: CASSSRGNGQPQHF. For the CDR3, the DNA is TGTGCCAGTAGTAGCAGGGGAAATGGTCAGCCCCAGCATTTT.

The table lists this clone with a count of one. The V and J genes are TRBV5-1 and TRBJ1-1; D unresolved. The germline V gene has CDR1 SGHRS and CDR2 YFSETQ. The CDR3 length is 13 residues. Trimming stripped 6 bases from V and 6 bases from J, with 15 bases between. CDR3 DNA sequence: TGCGCCAGCACCGAATTAACAGCTTCTGAAGCTTTCTTT. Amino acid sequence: CASTELTASEAFF.

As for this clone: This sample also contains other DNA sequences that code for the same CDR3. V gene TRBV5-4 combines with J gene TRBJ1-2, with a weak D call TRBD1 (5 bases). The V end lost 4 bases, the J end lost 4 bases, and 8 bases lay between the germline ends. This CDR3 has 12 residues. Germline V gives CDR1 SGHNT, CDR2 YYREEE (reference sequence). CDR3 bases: TGTGCCAGCAGCCTCGACAGCTATGGCTACACCTTC. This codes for CASSLDSYGYTF.

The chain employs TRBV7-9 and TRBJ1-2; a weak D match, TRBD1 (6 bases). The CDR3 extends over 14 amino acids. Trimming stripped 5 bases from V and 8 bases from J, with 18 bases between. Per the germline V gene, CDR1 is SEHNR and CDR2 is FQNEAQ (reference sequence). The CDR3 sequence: CASSPRTASRGYTF. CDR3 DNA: TGTGCCAGCAGCCCCCGGACAGCGAGTCGGGGCTACACCTTC.

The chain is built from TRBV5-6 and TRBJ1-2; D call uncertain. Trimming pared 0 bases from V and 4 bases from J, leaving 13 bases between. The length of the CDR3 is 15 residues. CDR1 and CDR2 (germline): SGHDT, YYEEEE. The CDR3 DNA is TGTGCCAGCAGCTTGGTCGCAGTAGGAGGCTATGGCTACACCTTC. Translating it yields CASSLVAVGGYGYTF.